These 5 T cell receptor beta chains share one sample of origin, sequenced in a study of shared clonotypes between healthy human individuals. Some clones are missing from TCRdb's copy, which holds only in-frame ones; the method was immunoSEQ multiplex PCR. The table has 1.5 million to 1.9 million clones, approximately 98% seen once. Sequenced material: naive CD4+ T cells sorted from blood. The subset is: CD45RA+ positively selected. The receptors originated from a man younger than 40 in good health.

V is TRBV7-2 and J is TRBJ2-7; 7 positions match TRBD1. Germline CDR1 is SGHTA and CDR2 is FQGNSA. V was clipped by 5 bases and J by 1 base; unmatched bases: 2. CDR3 length: 13 amino acids. CDR3 DNA: TGTGCCAGCAGCCGGGACAGATCCTACGAGCAGTACTTC. Its protein product is CASSRDRSYEQYF.

CDR3 in DNA: TGTGCCAGCAGTGTAGGGACTAGCGGGATAGCCGGGGAGCTGTTTTTT. Its protein is CASSVGTSGIAGELFF. The J gene is TRBJ2-2, the V gene TRBV2, with 13 bases that match TRBD2. CDR3 length: 16 residues. Unmatched junction bases numbered 5, after V lost 4 bases and J lost 6 bases. Germline V lookup: CDR1 SNHLY, CDR2 FYNNEI.

The V gene is TRBV30, the J gene TRBJ2-2; TRBD2 aligns across 15 bases. CDR1 GTSNPN and CDR2 SVGIG come from the germline V gene (reference sequence). The ends lost 3 bases at V and 3 bases at J; junction bases unmatched: 14. The CDR3 extends over 20 amino acids. In DNA form, the CDR3 reads TGTGCCTGGAGCGCTTCCGGACTAGCGGGAGGGGTATTGGACACCGGGGAGCTGTTTTTT. Its translation is CAWSASGLAGGVLDTGELFF.

The chain couples TRBV6-5 to TRBJ2-7; perhaps TRBD2 as D (5 bases). The CDR3 totals 13 residues. CDR1 is MNHEY and CDR2 is SVGAGI in the germline V gene. The V gene lost 6 bases and the J gene lost 3 bases, with 12 bases spanning the gap. DNA for the CDR3: TGTGCCAGCAGCACCCTTCGGGGCTACGAGCAGTACTTC. Amino acids: CASSTLRGYEQYF.

For this clone: Other DNA sequences in this sample translate to the same CDR3. This chain links TRBV18 with TRBJ2-5; D perhaps matches TRBD2 (5 bases). V was clipped by 3 bases and J by 4 bases, with 6 bases between them. Germline V CDR1 and CDR2: KGHSH, LQKENI. The CDR3 runs 12 residues. CDR3 protein: CASSPEGETQYF. CDR3 coding DNA: TGTGCCAGCTCACCCGAGGGAGAGACCCAGTACTTC.